This T cell receptor (beta chain) derives from a study of low-dose radiotherapy and immunotherapy resistance in tumors. Background on the study: Each fraction given to Cohort 2 every two weeks delivered 1 Gy, and the total reached 13 Gy over 26 weeks.

This clonotype was detected only once. This CDR3 has 14 amino acids. Germline CDR1 and CDR2: SGHTA and FQGNSA. The junction had 3 bases not matched to a gene; V was cut back by 5 bases and J by 1 base. Priming of first-strand cDNA relied on TRAV- and TRBV-specific primers (covering alpha and beta chains). With a constant-region primer and a V-primer adapter, TCRs were subjected to 20 to 25 PCR cycles of amplification. The mRNA that was isolated underwent amplification by in vitro transcription. Using its own MiXCR run on the reads, TCRdb lists one record per CDR3 protein. The sample holds roughly 32,000 distinct CDR3 sequences, 45% to 55% seen once. The time point here: after trial treatment. Treatment indicated: LDRT plus nivolumab, ipilimumab, low-dose cyclophosphamide and aspirin (RACIN trial). The therapy administered to donors comprised nivolumab, ipilimumab, aspirin, low-dose cyclophosphamide and low-dose radiotherapy.

The receptor was isolated from a male donor with gallbladder cancer. The V and J genes are TRBV7-2 and TRBJ2-3; 7 positions agree with TRBD2. This specimen consisted of PBMCs, obtained after low-dose radiotherapy plus immunotherapy. This CDR3 is CASSPGGGTDTQYF. In nucleotides, the CDR3 is TGTGCCAGCAGCCCTGGGGGGGGCACAGATACGCAGTATTTT.